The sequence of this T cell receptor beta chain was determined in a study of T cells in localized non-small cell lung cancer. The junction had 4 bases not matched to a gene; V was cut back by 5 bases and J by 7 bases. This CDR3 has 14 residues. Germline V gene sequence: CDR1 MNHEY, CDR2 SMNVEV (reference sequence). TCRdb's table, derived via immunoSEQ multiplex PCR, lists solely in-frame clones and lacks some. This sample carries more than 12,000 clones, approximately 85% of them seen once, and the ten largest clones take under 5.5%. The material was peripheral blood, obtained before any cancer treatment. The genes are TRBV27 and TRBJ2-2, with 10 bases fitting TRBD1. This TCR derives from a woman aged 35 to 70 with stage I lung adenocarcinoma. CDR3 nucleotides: TGTGCCAGCAGTGACAGGGGGCCGGTCGGGGAGCTGTTTTTT. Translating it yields CASSDRGPVGELFF.